The T cell receptor beta chain described here comes from a study of blood T cells in healthy people across ages. The study isolated at least 6.5 million PBMCs from each sample. This clonotype occurred many times. The antigen is not known. This CDR3 spans 14 amino acids. Trimming removed 4 bases at V and 5 bases at J, with 14 bases between. Together with a sample-barcoded 5' primer, a J-beta primer mix was included in a second PCR lasting about 7 to 12 cycles. MiXCR was run by TCRdb on the 5' RACE reads, yielding one entry per CDR3 protein. The table includes some 1.7 million distinct CDR3 sequences, roughly 27% detected once. Regarding the study as a whole: TCR beta diversity per million T cells fell roughly linearly with age. Possibly, changes in expanded clonotypes were confounded because donor CMV status was unknown. Reliance upon unsorted PBMCs precluded definitive naive versus antigen-experienced comparison.

The J gene is TRBJ2-5, the V gene TRBV12-3 or TRBV12-4; weak D call: TRBD2 (6 bases). The source of this sequence is a young woman in good health. Material: blood. The CDR3 DNA follows: TGTGCCAGCAGTTCCCGAACGGCGGGGGAGACCCAGTACTTC. Amino acid sequence: CASSSRTAGETQYF.